Listed below are T cell receptor beta chains from one sample, sequenced in a study of T cell changes during pregnancy in multiple sclerosis. The table came from immunoSEQ multiplex PCR; TCRdb's copy has only in-frame clones and leaves some out. Altogether around 60,000 clones are present, around 93% being singletons, with the ten largest covering less than 0.45%. The sequencing here drew on CD4+ T cells from peripheral blood mononuclear cells, taken before pregnancy. These receptors were collected from a female donor with multiple sclerosis, enrolled in a pregnancy study. The CDR3 runs from the conserved cysteine through the conserved F or W. A D gene is named only where the DNA matches it firmly. A row's size may be missing; if present it is once, few, many or a size class.

>15|NA|TRBD1|TRBJ2-7|TRBV9
CASSVGTGPVNEQYF
TGTGCCAGCAGCGTTGGGACAGGACCGGTGAACGAGCAGTACTTC
>17|NA|NA|TRBJ2-2|TRBV6-4
CASSPDSERPNTGELFF
TGTGCCAGCAGTCCTGACAGCGAACGACCGAACACCGGGGAGCTGTTTTTT
>14|NA|TRBD1|TRBJ1-2|TRBV11-2
CASSPQGAPYGYTF
TGTGCCAGCAGCCCTCAGGGGGCCCCCTATGGCTACACCTTC
>14|NA|NA|TRBJ1-5|TRBV6-1
CASSENSGDQPQHF
TGTGCCAGCAGTGAAAATTCAGGGGATCAGCCCCAGCATTTT
>16|NA|TRBD2|TRBJ2-7|TRBV11-2
CASSTGTRWSSYEQYF
TGTGCCAGCAGCACCGGGACTAGATGGAGCTCCTACGAGCAGTACTTC
>15|NA|NA|TRBJ1-2|TRBV2
CASSEALGGNYGYTF
TGTGCCAGCAGTGAAGCGCTTGGCGGTAACTATGGCTACACCTTC
>12|NA|NA|TRBJ1-2|TRBV28
CASSYGIYGYTF
TGTGCCAGCAGTTACGGGATCTATGGCTACACCTTC
>14|NA|TRBD2|TRBJ2-7|TRBV19
CASSRAGDSYEQYF
TGTGCCAGTAGTAGAGCGGGAGACTCCTACGAGCAGTACTTC
>15|NA|NA|TRBJ1-2|TRBV5-5
CASSLGGRGPYGYTF
TGTGCCAGCAGCTTGGGGGGGCGAGGCCCCTATGGCTACACCTTC
>13|NA|NA|TRBJ2-3|TRBV7-9
CASSLVSTDTQYF
TGTGCCAGCAGCTTAGTAAGCACAGATACGCAGTATTTT
>15|NA|TRBD2|TRBJ2-1|TRBV6-1
CASSLGTSGNNEQFF
TGTGCCAGCAGCCTAGGGACTAGCGGGAACAATGAGCAGTTCTTC
>17|NA|TRBD1|TRBJ1-2|TRBV4-1
CASSQDVGPGGDYGYTF
TGCGCCAGCAGCCAAGACGTAGGGCCAGGGGGAGACTATGGCTACACCTTC
>14|NA|NA|TRBJ1-1|TRBV28
CASSINRLNTEAFF
TGTGCCAGCAGTATTAACAGATTGAACACTGAAGCTTTCTTT
>14|NA|NA|TRBJ1-3|TRBV28
CASRPEASGNTIYF
TGTGCCAGCAGGCCGGAGGCCTCTGGAAACACCATATATTTT
>14|NA|TRBD2|TRBJ2-4|TRBV5-4
CASSSGLVENIQYF
TGTGCCAGCAGCTCCGGACTAGTGGAAAACATTCAGTACTTC
>15|NA|TRBD2|TRBJ2-1|TRBV14
CASRLAGSSYNEQFF
TGTGCCAGCAGGCTAGCGGGTAGCTCCTACAATGAGCAGTTCTTC
>15|NA|TRBD2|TRBJ2-3|TRBV19
CASSRLAGGVDTQYF
TGTGCCAGTAGTAGACTAGCGGGAGGAGTAGATACGCAGTATTTT
>15|NA|NA|TRBJ2-7|TRBV19
CASSTYPTPTYEQYF
TGTGCCAGTAGTACCTACCCGACACCAACCTACGAGCAGTACTTC
>15|NA|TRBD1|TRBJ1-4|TRBV5-1
CASSLDGTGNEKLFF
TGCGCCAGCAGCTTGGATGGGACAGGGAATGAAAAACTGTTTTTT
>15|few|TRBD2|TRBJ2-5|TRBV5-1
CASSPGLAGGQTQYF
TGCGCCAGCAGCCCCGGACTAGCGGGAGGACAGACCCAGTACTTC
>15|few|TRBD2|TRBJ2-1|TRBV10-3
CAISPGLAGVNEQFF
TGTGCCATCAGTCCGGGACTAGCGGGGGTCAATGAGCAGTTCTTC
>16|NA|NA|TRBJ1-2|TRBV1
CTSSQEGAGLGYGYTF
TGCACCAGCAGCCAAGAGGGTGCAGGATTGGGCTATGGCTACACCTTC
>15|NA|NA|TRBJ1-1|TRBV12-5
CASGLGGTRNTEAFF
TGTGCTAGTGGTTTAGGTGGGACACGTAACACTGAAGCTTTCTTT
>16|NA|TRBD2|TRBJ2-7|TRBV11-3
CASSLAGGRSFYEQYF
TGTGCCAGCAGCTTAGCAGGCGGGAGGTCCTTCTACGAGCAGTACTTC
>15|NA|TRBD1|TRBJ2-5|TRBV14
CASSQVQGARQTQYF
TGTGCCAGCAGCCAAGTGCAGGGGGCCCGGCAGACCCAGTACTTC
>13|few|NA|TRBJ2-7|TRBV2
CASTSPTLYEQYF
TGTGCCAGCACCTCCCCCACTCTCTACGAGCAGTACTTC
>15|NA|TRBD1|TRBJ2-3|TRBV19
CASSTGGHSTDTQYF
TGTGCCAGTAGTACAGGGGGACATAGCACAGATACGCAGTATTTT
>15|once|TRBD2|TRBJ2-5|TRBV19
CASSILAGGAETQYF
TGTGCCAGTAGTATCCTAGCGGGAGGGGCCGAGACCCAGTACTTC
>13|NA|NA|TRBJ2-7|TRBV27
CASRFGRGNEQYF
TGTGCCAGCAGATTCGGCAGGGGTAACGAGCAGTACTTC
>16|NA|TRBD1|TRBJ2-3|TRBV28
CASTPLPGQGTDTQYF
TGTGCCAGCACCCCCCTTCCGGGACAGGGCACAGATACGCAGTATTTT
>16|NA|TRBD2|TRBJ2-1|TRBV19
CASSIGGRGITNEQFF
TGTGCCAGTAGTATTGGAGGGAGGGGCATTACGAATGAGCAGTTCTTC
>13|NA|TRBD1|TRBJ2-2|TRBV12-5
CASRDSSTGELFF
TGTGCTAGCCGGGACAGTTCCACCGGGGAGCTGTTTTTT
>15|NA|TRBD1|TRBJ1-5|TRBV6-7
CASSPQGVGNQPQHF
TGTGCCAGCAGTCCTCAGGGGGTCGGCAATCAGCCCCAGCATTTT
>13|NA|TRBD2|TRBJ2-5|TRBV6-1
CASVAGVKETQYF
TGTGCCAGCGTAGCGGGAGTAAAAGAGACCCAGTACTTC
>16|NA|TRBD2|TRBJ2-5|TRBV11-2
CASSHRTSGRWETQYF
TGTGCCAGCAGCCATCGGACTAGCGGGAGGTGGGAGACCCAGTACTTC
>15|NA|TRBD2|TRBJ2-5|TRBV27
CASSLSIAGGETQYF
TGTGCCAGCAGTTTATCTATAGCGGGAGGAGAGACCCAGTACTTC
>17|few|TRBD1|TRBJ1-1|TRBV5-1
CARTKLGQGAWGTEAFF
TGCGCCAGAACGAAATTAGGACAGGGGGCTTGGGGCACTGAAGCTTTCTTT
>16|NA|TRBD2|TRBJ2-3|TRBV14
CASSLGLAGGVVTQYF
TGTGCCAGCAGTCTTGGACTAGCGGGAGGCGTCGTTACGCAGTATTTT
>15|NA|NA|TRBJ2-3|TRBV5-6
CASSFRALGTDTQYF
TGTGCCAGCAGCTTCAGGGCCCTGGGCACAGATACGCAGTATTTT
>16|NA|NA|TRBJ1-6|TRBV2
CASSGVGSSYNSPLHF
TGTGCCAGCAGTGGGGTAGGGAGCTCCTATAATTCACCCCTCCACTTT
>17|NA|TRBD2|TRBJ2-1|TRBV5-4
CASSFGTSGSFGNEQFF
TGTGCCAGCAGCTTCGGGACTAGCGGGAGCTTCGGCAATGAGCAGTTCTTC
>13|NA|NA|TRBJ1-1|TRBV7-9
CASSLEARSTGFF
TGTGCCAGCAGCTTAGAGGCAAGGTCAACAGGTTTCTTT
>15|NA|NA|TRBJ1-3|TRBV6-1
CASRTRTGTGNTIYF
TGTGCCAGCAGGACTCGTACAGGTACCGGAAACACCATATATTTT
>16|NA|TRBD1|TRBJ1-2|TRBV7-9
CASSHPRTGGVGGYTF
TGTGCCAGCAGTCACCCACGGACAGGGGGCGTCGGAGGCTACACCTTC
>13|NA|NA|TRBJ1-2|TRBV28
CASEGRGNYGYTF
TGTGCTAGCGAAGGCAGGGGAAACTATGGCTACACCTTC
>11|NA|TRBD2|TRBJ2-7|TRBV20-1
CSILERDGQYF
TGCAGTATTCTCGAGCGGGATGGGCAGTACTTC
>16|few|TRBD2|TRBJ2-2|TRBV5-1
CASSVGLAGATGELFF
TGCGCCAGCAGCGTCGGACTAGCGGGAGCCACCGGGGAGCTGTTTTTT
>16|NA|NA|TRBJ2-2|TRBV6-6
CASRTRTDSNTGELFF
TGTGCCAGCCGTACCAGGACGGACTCGAACACCGGGGAGCTGTTTTTT
>15|few|TRBD1|TRBJ1-2|TRBV28
CASSPLTQTGYGYTF
TGTGCCAGCAGTCCCCTCACCCAGACAGGGTATGGCTACACCTTC
>15|NA|TRBD1|TRBJ1-5|TRBV19
CASSDDRVGNQPQHF
TGTGCCAGTAGTGATGACAGGGTAGGCAATCAGCCCCAGCATTTT
>14|NA|NA|TRBJ1-2|TRBV7-2
CASSPDIGNYGYTF
TGTGCCAGCAGCCCAGACATCGGTAACTATGGCTACACCTTC